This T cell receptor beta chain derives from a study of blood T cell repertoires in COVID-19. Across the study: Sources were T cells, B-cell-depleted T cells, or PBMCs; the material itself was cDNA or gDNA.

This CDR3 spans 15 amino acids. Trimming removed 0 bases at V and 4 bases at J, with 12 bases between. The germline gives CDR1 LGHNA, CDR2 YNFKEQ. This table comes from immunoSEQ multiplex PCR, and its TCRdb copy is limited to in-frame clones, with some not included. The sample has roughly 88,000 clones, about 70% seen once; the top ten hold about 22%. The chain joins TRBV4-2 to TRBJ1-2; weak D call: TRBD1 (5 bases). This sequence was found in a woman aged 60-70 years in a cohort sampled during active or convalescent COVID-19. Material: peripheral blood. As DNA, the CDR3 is TGTGCCAGCAGCCAAGATCCGAGTCAGGGCTATGGCTACACCTTC. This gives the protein CASSQDPSQGYGYTF.